A selection of T cell receptor beta chains follows, all from one sample in a study of shared clonotypes between healthy human individuals. The table came from immunoSEQ multiplex PCR; TCRdb's copy has only in-frame clones and leaves some out. The table includes approximately 2.4 million clones, around 95% detected once. Sequenced input: naive CD4+ T cells sorted from blood. The origin of the receptors is a man aged 18-30 years in good health. The CDR3 runs from the conserved cysteine through the conserved F or W. Each record gives: D gene, V gene, CDR3 protein. D genes are given only for firm matches.

d_call: NA
v_call: TRBV9
cdr3_aa: CASSVATSPNYGYTF

d_call: TRBD2
v_call: TRBV7-3
cdr3_aa: CASSIFGLAGEETQYF

d_call: NA
v_call: TRBV20-1
cdr3_aa: CSAGDGYEQYF

d_call: NA
v_call: TRBV10-3
cdr3_aa: CAISESGGETQYF

d_call: NA
v_call: TRBV28
cdr3_aa: CASSFPQGLLGYTF

d_call: TRBD1
v_call: TRBV5-1
cdr3_aa: CASSPDRGQYYGYTF

d_call: TRBD1
v_call: TRBV6-1
cdr3_aa: CASSERTGLAEQYF

d_call: NA
v_call: TRBV4-1
cdr3_aa: CASSLGDTLDREQYF

d_call: TRBD1
v_call: TRBV5-1
cdr3_aa: CASSFDRAFNEQFF

d_call: NA
v_call: TRBV19
cdr3_aa: CASTPRNSANEKLFF

d_call: TRBD1
v_call: TRBV6-1
cdr3_aa: CASSEAVGGGGQETQYF

d_call: NA
v_call: TRBV6-5
cdr3_aa: CASSYGSQYEQYF

d_call: NA
v_call: TRBV27
cdr3_aa: CASSFRGSRGYTF

d_call: NA
v_call: TRBV5-6
cdr3_aa: CASSLKVGGEYF

d_call: NA
v_call: TRBV6-5
cdr3_aa: CASSETFPQFF

d_call: NA
v_call: TRBV25-1
cdr3_aa: CASSVAGRTTVETQYF

d_call: TRBD2
v_call: TRBV27
cdr3_aa: CASSARTSGSYEQYF

d_call: NA
v_call: TRBV9
cdr3_aa: CASSVEGGGSPLHF

d_call: TRBD1
v_call: TRBV30
cdr3_aa: CAWSLGTEVFGYTF

d_call: NA
v_call: TRBV2
cdr3_aa: CASSDNSYEQYF

d_call: NA
v_call: TRBV18
cdr3_aa: CASSIDINYGYTF

d_call: NA
v_call: TRBV6-1
cdr3_aa: CASTPPGKSSPLHF

d_call: NA
v_call: TRBV9
cdr3_aa: CASSPHSGYELDTQYF

d_call: NA
v_call: TRBV29-1
cdr3_aa: CSVEDRDVWGEQFF

d_call: NA
v_call: TRBV10-1
cdr3_aa: CASSELRGLGYTF

d_call: NA
v_call: TRBV5-6
cdr3_aa: CASSFGGQGPYQPQHF

d_call: NA
v_call: TRBV27
cdr3_aa: CASSYREANYGYTF

d_call: TRBD1
v_call: TRBV18
cdr3_aa: CASSPRTGAPGELFF

d_call: NA
v_call: TRBV27
cdr3_aa: CASSLRDTRVSEQYF

d_call: TRBD2
v_call: TRBV20-1
cdr3_aa: CSARAGGLHF

d_call: NA
v_call: TRBV27
cdr3_aa: CASSLEQGTYEQYF

d_call: NA
v_call: TRBV7-2
cdr3_aa: CASSLPGTYYGYTF

d_call: NA
v_call: TRBV27
cdr3_aa: CASSSLVGPLHF

d_call: NA
v_call: TRBV5-1
cdr3_aa: CASSLSREGEAFF

d_call: TRBD2
v_call: TRBV27
cdr3_aa: CASSASGLAHYEQYF

d_call: NA
v_call: TRBV5-1
cdr3_aa: CASSLDSGDQETQYF

d_call: NA
v_call: TRBV29-1
cdr3_aa: CSVDQGTDTQYF

d_call: TRBD1
v_call: TRBV7-2
cdr3_aa: CASSPWTGMDPEQYF

d_call: TRBD1
v_call: TRBV5-6
cdr3_aa: CASSYGQGGLVGTNEKLFF

d_call: NA
v_call: TRBV5-4
cdr3_aa: CASSLAPDTQYF

d_call: NA
v_call: TRBV11-2
cdr3_aa: CASSSLVGPPPYEQYF

d_call: NA
v_call: TRBV10-3
cdr3_aa: CAISEERAGSGANVLTF

d_call: NA
v_call: TRBV19
cdr3_aa: CASRPNDRRSGNTIYF

d_call: NA
v_call: TRBV6-6
cdr3_aa: CASKGTLNSYEQYF

d_call: NA
v_call: TRBV12-5
cdr3_aa: CASGGGLRLHEQYF

d_call: NA
v_call: TRBV19
cdr3_aa: CASSTPGEGARYPQETQYF

d_call: NA
v_call: TRBV11-3
cdr3_aa: CASSLGWRQDTGELFF

d_call: NA
v_call: TRBV5-1
cdr3_aa: CASSPDGLNSPLHF

d_call: NA
v_call: TRBV5-6
cdr3_aa: CASSFWQGTSTDTQYF